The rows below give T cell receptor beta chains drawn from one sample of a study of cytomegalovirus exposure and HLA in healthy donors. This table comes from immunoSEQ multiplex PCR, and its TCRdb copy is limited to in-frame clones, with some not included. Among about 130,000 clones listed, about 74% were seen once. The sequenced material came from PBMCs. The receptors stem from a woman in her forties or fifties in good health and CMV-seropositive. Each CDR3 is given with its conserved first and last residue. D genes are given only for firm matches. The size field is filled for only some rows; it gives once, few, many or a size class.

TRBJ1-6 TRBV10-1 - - CASSSQYNSPLHF TGCGCCAGCAGTTCGCAGTATAATTCACCCCTCCACTTT
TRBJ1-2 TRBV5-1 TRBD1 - CASSLQGSLAYGYTF TGCGCCAGCAGCCTACAGGGGTCCCTCGCCTATGGCTACACCTTC
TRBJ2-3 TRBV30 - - CAWTEVIDPDTQYF TGTGCCTGGACCGAGGTAATTGATCCAGATACGCAGTATTTT
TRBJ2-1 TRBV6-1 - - CASSRLSEQFF TGTGCCAGCAGTCGACTGAGTGAGCAGTTCTTC
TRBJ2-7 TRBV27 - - CASSLQQGNYEQYF TGTGCCAGCAGTTTACAGCAGGGAAACTACGAGCAGTACTTC
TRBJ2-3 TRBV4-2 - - CASSQATGTDTQYF TGTGCCAGCAGCCAAGCGACAGGCACAGATACGCAGTATTTT
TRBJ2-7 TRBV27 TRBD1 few CASSFGPRTGVFYEQYF TGTGCCAGCAGTTTCGGCCCCCGGACAGGGGTCTTTTACGAGCAGTACTTC
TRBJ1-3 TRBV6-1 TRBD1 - CASSRGQAGNTIYF TGTGCCAGCAGTCGTGGACAGGCTGGAAACACCATATATTTT
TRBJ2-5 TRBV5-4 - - CASSSAEVIGETQYF TGTGCCAGCAGCTCGGCGGAGGTGATAGGAGAGACCCAGTACTTC
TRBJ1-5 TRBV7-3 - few CASSPQGQGQPQHF TGTGCCAGCAGCCCTCAGGGGCAGGGTCAGCCCCAGCATTTT
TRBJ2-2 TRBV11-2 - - CASSLGLALRAGELFF TGTGCCAGCAGCTTAGGGTTGGCCTTGAGGGCCGGGGAGCTGTTTTTT
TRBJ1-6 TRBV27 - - CASSLPPQGYNSPLHF TGTGCCAGCAGTTTACCCCCACAGGGCTATAATTCACCCCTCCACTTT
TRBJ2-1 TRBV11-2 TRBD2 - CASSLVVGGGAYEQFF TGTGCCAGCAGCTTAGTTGTAGGCGGGGGGGCCTATGAGCAGTTCTTC
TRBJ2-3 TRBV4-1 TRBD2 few CASSPGLAGAPYPQYF TGCGCCAGCAGCCCGGGACTAGCGGGGGCCCCTTATCCGCAGTATTTT
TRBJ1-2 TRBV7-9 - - CSSSPTEQYGYTF TGTTCCAGCAGCCCGACAGAACAGTATGGCTACACCTTC
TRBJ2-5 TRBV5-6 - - CASSAGIQETQYF TGTGCCAGCAGCGCAGGGATCCAAGAGACCCAGTACTTC
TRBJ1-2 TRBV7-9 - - CASSLGPHRDYGYTF TGTGCCAGCAGCTTAGGGCCTCACCGGGACTATGGCTACACCTTC
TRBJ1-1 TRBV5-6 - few CASSSQGNTEAFF TGTGCCAGCAGCTCCCAGGGTAACACTGAAGCTTTCTTT
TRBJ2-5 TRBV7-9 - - CASSLASLQGQETQYF TGTGCCAGCAGCTTAGCATCCCTTCAGGGCCAAGAGACCCAGTACTTC
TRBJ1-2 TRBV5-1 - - CASSLVPQEAHGYTF TGCGCCAGCAGCTTGGTCCCTCAAGAAGCCCATGGCTACACCTTC
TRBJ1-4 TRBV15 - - CATSRDPGEKLFF TGTGCCACCAGCAGAGATCCGGGGGAAAAACTGTTTTTT
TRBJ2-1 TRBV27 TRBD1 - CAGSLVTGYYNEQFF TGTGCCGGCAGTTTGGTGACAGGGTACTACAATGAGCAGTTCTTC
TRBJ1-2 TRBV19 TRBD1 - CASSVDRDYGYTF TGTGCCAGTAGTGTCGACAGGGACTATGGCTACACCTTC
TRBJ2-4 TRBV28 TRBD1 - CASTPRDRGYVVKNIQYF TGTGCCAGCACCCCCCGTGACAGGGGGTACGTGGTCAAAAACATTCAGTACTTC
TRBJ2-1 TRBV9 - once CASSVGNSGWDEQFF TGTGCCAGCAGCGTAGGGAATAGCGGATGGGATGAGCAGTTCTTC